This T cell receptor beta chain was sequenced during a study of T cells in Graves' hyperthyroidism and ophthalmopathy (dated by TCRdb to 2018 to 2020). Regarding the research as a whole: Peripheral blood was sampled at the time of initial diagnosis, prior to any treatment. The roughly 94 discovery patients were randomly divided into training and test sets at a 7:3 ratio. Following sampling, methimazole starting at 30 mg daily was given to hyperthyroidism patients, and high-dose intravenous methylprednisolone was given to ophthalmopathy patients. In several Graves' hyperthyroidism patients, the study also compared T-cell repertoires from thyroid tissue with T-cell repertoires from blood. Prospective prediction of ophthalmopathy was tested in an independent validation cohort of fewer than 20 hyperthyroidism patients and 17 patients who later progressed to ophthalmopathy. The paper describes TCR Vbeta CDR3 sequencing of 140 or so peripheral blood samples, made up of 43 ophthalmopathy patients, roughly 72 hyperthyroidism patients and roughly 17 progressor patients. To identify distinguishing TCR V-J signatures, a discovery cohort of around 100 patients was used, comprising 43 with Graves' ophthalmopathy and 55 to 65 with stable Graves' hyperthyroidism. The study at large found these results: A model built on a 13 V-J signature distinguished ophthalmopathy from stable hyperthyroidism, reaching over 85% sensitivity and around 81% specificity in cross-validation and 80%/75% in testing. In validation, the model predicted progression to ophthalmopathy a median of about 6 months before onset, with about 71% sensitivity and roughly 79% specificity. No statistical method was used to fix the sample size in advance, and group allocation was not hidden from the investigators. Most expanded thyroid clonotypes (frequency above 0.001) were also found in blood, which suggests that blood repertoires may mirror thyroid immune responses.

Amplification of TCR beta CDR3 regions was carried out from RNA transcripts. A first-round RT-PCR of the TCR CDR3 used the HTBI primer set with the Qiagen OneStep RT-PCR kit. Libraries were constructed in a second round of multiplex PCR, after which size selection and purification were performed. Sequencing of the libraries was done on an Illumina HiSeq2000 using paired-end 100 bp reads. The authors processed their data as follows. SOAPnuke was used to process the raw data, with reads discarded if the reads contained adapters or uncalled bases, had a mean Phred below 15, or lacked an exact constant-primer or identifier match. COPE v1.2.5 was used to merge the high-quality paired reads, and each unique nucleotide sequence was defined as a clonotype. MiTCR v1.1 was used to align the clonotypes against IMGT TRBV, TRBD and TRBJ reference segments. Only V-J combinations with frequency above 0.0001, covering roughly 99% of repertoires, were analysed. The TCS score was defined as F50 (clonal expansion) divided by E x V (chaos), with BLOSUM62-based TCRdist calculated between CDR3 peptides within each V-J. Welch's t-statistics and random forest reduced around 510 V-J features to roughly 13, which were used in a naive Bayes classifier (R e1071). TCRdb took the public reads, trimmed them with fastp at Q25, ran MiXCR for clone calling and kept in-frame beta chains. Each CDR3 protein gets just one entry, which takes the most common genes and DNA from the rows behind it. The V and J calls were determined by TCRdb, not by the authors. The sample yields nearly 250,000 distinct CDR3 sequences; 15% to 20% were counted once. Clones ranked in the top ten supply 28% of the sample.

Moderately to severely active disease, a Clinical Activity Score of at least 3, a NOSPECS grade of at least 4, and a duration under 3 months were present in ophthalmopathy patients. Any patient with an uncontrolled infection, another autoimmune disease, pregnancy or lactation was excluded. Clinical symptoms, serum thyroxine and TRAb, thyroid ultrasound, and orbital computed tomography formed the basis for the diagnoses. Ficoll-Paque density gradient centrifugation was used to isolate PBMCs from 8.5 to 10 ml of fresh peripheral blood. Trizol reagent was used to extract total RNA, and RNA quality was then checked on an Agilent 2100 Bioanalyzer. This clonotype was found many times. Its antigen is currently not known. Base quality data are lacking; no much larger clone is found one base away. The sequenced sample was blood. This receptor was identified in a woman younger than 30 with Graves' ophthalmopathy.

The CDR3 protein is CASSPWDRRNTEAFF. The nucleotides read TGTGCCAGCAGCCCGTGGGACAGGAGGAACACTGAAGCTTTCTTT. The V and J genes are TRBV5-8 and TRBJ1-1; 8 central bases correspond to TRBD1. Trimming accounts for 4 bases at V and 1 base at J, while the number of junction bases matched to no gene is 6. CDR1 and CDR2, looked up from the germline V gene, are SGHTS and YDEGEE. The CDR3 holds 15 amino acids from the cysteine to the phenylalanine. This entry keeps only the CDR3 DNA: 45 bases, framed from base 1.